This T cell receptor (beta chain) derives from a study of CD8+CD57+ T cells in acquired aplastic anemia. This clonotype was recorded a few times. The CDR3 totals 17 residues. CDR1 KGHDR and CDR2 SFDVKD come from the germline V gene. Trimming stripped 3 bases from V and 3 bases from J, with 16 bases between. Template material for TCR beta VDJ and CDR3 profiling consisted of genomic DNA. In TCRdb, the reads were re-called with MiXCR into one record per CDR3 protein. The sample lists hundreds of thousands of distinct CDR3 sequences, around 60% occurring once. Sequenced material: sorted CD4+, CD8+, or CD8+CD57+ T cells (not recorded which) from PBMCs. V and J are TRBV24-1 and TRBJ2-2; TRBD2 is a possible D gene (5 bases). The clonotype originates from a human donor with severe aplastic anemia or a healthy control (not recorded which). CDR3 DNA: TGTGCCACCAGTGATCCCCTCGATGGAGCGGACACCGGGGAGCTGTTTTTT. As protein: CATSDPLDGADTGELFF.